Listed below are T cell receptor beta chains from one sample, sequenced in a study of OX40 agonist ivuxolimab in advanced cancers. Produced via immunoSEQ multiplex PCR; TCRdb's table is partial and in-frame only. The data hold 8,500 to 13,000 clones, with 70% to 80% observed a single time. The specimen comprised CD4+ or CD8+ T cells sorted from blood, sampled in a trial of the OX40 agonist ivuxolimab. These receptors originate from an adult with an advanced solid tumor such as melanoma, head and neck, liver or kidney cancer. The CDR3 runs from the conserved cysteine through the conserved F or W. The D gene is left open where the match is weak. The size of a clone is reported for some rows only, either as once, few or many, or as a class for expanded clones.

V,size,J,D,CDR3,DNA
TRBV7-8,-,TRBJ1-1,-,CASSLGSTEAFF,TGTGCCAGCAGCCTAGGATCCACTGAAGCTTTCTTT
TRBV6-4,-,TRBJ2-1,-,CASSVGPSGSNEQFF,TGTGCCAGCAGTGTCGGGCCAAGCGGCTCCAATGAGCAGTTCTTC
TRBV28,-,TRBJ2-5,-,CASSLLGDGETQYF,TGTGCCAGCAGTCTACTGGGGGATGGAGAGACCCAGTACTTC
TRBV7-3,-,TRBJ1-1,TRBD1,CASSWTGEDTEAFF,TGTGCCAGCAGCTGGACAGGGGAAGACACTGAAGCTTTCTTT
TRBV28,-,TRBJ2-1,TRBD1,CASRRRSGTGGGEQFF,TGTGCCAGCAGACGCCGTTCCGGGACAGGGGGGGGTGAGCAGTTCTTC
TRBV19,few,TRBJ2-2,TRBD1,CASSTPTGITGELFF,TGTGCCAGTAGTACCCCGACAGGGATTACCGGGGAGCTGTTTTTT
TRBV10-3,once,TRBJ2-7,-,CAILRDTTYEQYF,TGTGCCATTTTGAGGGACACAACCTACGAGCAGTACTTC
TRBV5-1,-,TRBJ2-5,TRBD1,CASSFDRGLQETQYF,TGCGCCAGCAGCTTTGACAGGGGCCTCCAAGAGACCCAGTACTTC
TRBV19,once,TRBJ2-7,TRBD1,CASSQQGLAYEQYF,TGTGCCAGTAGTCAACAGGGGTTAGCCTACGAGCAGTACTTC
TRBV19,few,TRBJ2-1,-,CAAGAGPYNEQFF,TGTGCCGCGGGGGCAGGGCCCTACAATGAGCAGTTCTTC
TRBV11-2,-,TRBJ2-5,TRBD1,CASSLTTGGETQYF,TGTGCCAGCAGCTTGACCACAGGGGGAGAGACCCAGTACTTC
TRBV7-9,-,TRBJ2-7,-,CASSQDIFEQYF,TGTGCCAGCAGCCAGGACATATTCGAGCAGTACTTC
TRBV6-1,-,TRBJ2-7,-,CASSFGRVAYEQYF,TGTGCCAGCAGTTTCGGCAGGGTAGCCTACGAGCAGTACTTC
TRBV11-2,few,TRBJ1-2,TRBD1,CASSLGTGNGYTF,TGTGCCAGCAGCTTGGGGACAGGGAACGGCTACACCTTC
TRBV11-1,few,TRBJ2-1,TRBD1,CASAGTGNRNEQFF,TGTGCCAGCGCCGGGACAGGGAATCGGAATGAGCAGTTCTTC
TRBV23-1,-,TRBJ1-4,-,CASKLPPW,TGCGCCAGCAAACTCCCGCCGTGG